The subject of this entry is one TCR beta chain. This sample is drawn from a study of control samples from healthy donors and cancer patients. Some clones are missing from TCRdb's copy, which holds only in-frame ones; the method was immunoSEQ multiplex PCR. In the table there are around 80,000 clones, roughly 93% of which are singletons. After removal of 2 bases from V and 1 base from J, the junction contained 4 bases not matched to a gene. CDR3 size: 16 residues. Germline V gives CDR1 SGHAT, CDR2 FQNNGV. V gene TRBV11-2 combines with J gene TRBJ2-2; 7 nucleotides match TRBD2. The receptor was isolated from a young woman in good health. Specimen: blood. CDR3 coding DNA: TGTGCCAGCAGCTTAATCGGCGGGGGGAACACCGGGGAGCTGTTTTTT. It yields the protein CASSLIGGGNTGELFF. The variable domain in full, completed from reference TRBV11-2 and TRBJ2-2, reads EAGVAQSPRYKIIEKRQSVAFWCNPISGHATLYWYQQILGQGPKLLIQFQNNGVVDDSQLPKDRFSAERLKGVDSTLKIQPAKLEDSAVYLCASSLIGGGNTGELFFGEGSRLTVL.